This T cell receptor beta chain was sequenced during a study of patients and donors after allogeneic stem cell transplantation. TCRdb reprocessed the RT-PCR reads via MiXCR and lists one record per CDR3 protein. The data hold some 960,000 distinct CDR3 sequences, with over 15% observed a single time. V was pared by 6 bases and J by 10 bases, with 15 bases between. This CDR3 comprises 12 residues. The TCR was taken from a human donor who was either an allogeneic HSCT recipient or a stem cell or donor lymphocyte infusion donor (not recorded which). It is not recorded whose cells these are; they may come from a transplant donor. The sample taken for sequencing was blood, either unsorted or a sorted T cell fraction (not recorded which). V usage is TRBV12-3 or TRBV12-4 and J usage is TRBJ1-2; the D gene is possibly TRBD1 (6 bases). CDR3 amino acids: CASSLTGRAYTF. CDR3 DNA: TGTGCCAGCAGCCTCACAGGGAGAGCCTACACCTTC.